This TCR beta chain was obtained from a study of CD8+ T cells in alopecia areata (dated by TCRdb to the late 2010s). Study-wide context: The treated patients, all with moderate-to-severe alopecia areata, were enrolled in an open-label pilot trial of oral tofacitinib given at 5 to 10 mg twice daily. Patients on tofacitinib were biopsied at baseline and after 4 and 24 weeks of treatment, and several of the patients also had a later scalp biopsy. Scalp tissue and sorted CD4+ and CD8+ peripheral blood T cells from patchy and totalis/universalis alopecia areata patients and from healthy controls were covered by human TCRbeta sequencing. High-throughput TCRbeta sequencing was used to examine T cell clonal expansion in alopecia areata in both the C3H/HeJ mouse model and human patients. Scalp clonality was compared across normal scalp (n=4), patchy alopecia areata scalp (n=8), and alopecia totalis/universalis scalp (n=8). TCRbeta CDR3 regions were amplified by immunoSEQ multiplex PCR with 35 Vbeta forward and 13 Jbeta reverse primers. The RNA source kit depended on sample type: the PAXgene miRNA kit for fixed scalp, the miRNeasy kit for PBMCs, and the RNeasy kit for mouse skin. Patients stayed on tofacitinib for 6 to 18 months and then had 6 months of follow-up off drug so that delayed response and recurrence could be assessed. Here is what the overall study found, with its caveats: Compared with normal scalp, lesional scalp, particularly in alopecia totalis/universalis, had higher clonality and more expanded CD8+ clones, which suggests antigenic drive. TCR sequences shared between patients were less clear than in mice, possibly partly because of HLA diversity in the patient population. Unlike mouse skin, which is dominated by gammadelta T cells, normal human skin has resident alphabeta T cells that are also sequenced, and this complicates analysis of the scalp TCR repertoire.

Details on this clone: The target of this receptor is not known. No clone much larger than this one lies a single base away; base qualities are absent.

Receptor libraries were prepared by the immunoSEQ multiplex PCR assay. To provide template for TCR sequencing, every sample had RNA extracted and reverse transcribed into cDNA. First-strand cDNA was synthesized using SuperScript III with a 2:1 mix of oligo-dT and random hexamers. A synthetic immune receptor repertoire was used to assess amplification bias, and residual bias was removed computationally. Per the authors' processing: After raw reads were preprocessed to remove errors, the CDR3 was defined following IMGT conventions as running from the conserved cysteine to phenylalanine. To get clonality, Shannon entropy was normalized by log2 of the number of productive unique TCRs and the result was subtracted from 1. CD4 or CD8 identity of scalp clones was inferred by cross-referencing scalp TCRbeta sequences with sorted blood CD4 and CD8 repertoires. Sourced from immuneACCESS, this table was stored by TCRdb with only in-frame sequences that have V and J called. A share of the clones is absent; for the studies checked, an unresolved V gene accounts for under half, and the remainder has no known explanation. That table furnishes V, J and clone size, whereas the DNA furnished D and trimming. The sample has approximately 100,000 clones on record, roughly two fifths of them singletons. Roughly 0.83% of the sample comes from the top ten.

V sheds 0 bases and J sheds 4 bases, leaving 7 bases between their ends. Inclusive of the bounding cysteine and phenylalanine, the CDR3 is 13 residues long. The retained sequence is limited to the CDR3, 39 bases, with the frame set at the first base. In the germline V gene (reference sequence), CDR1 corresponds to GTSNPN and CDR2 to SVGIG. Peripheral blood and lesional scalp punch biopsies were obtained from patients with alopecia areata. PBMCs were isolated by density centrifugation and stained for CD3, CD4 and CD8, after which CD4+ and CD8+ T cells were sorted on a FACSAria. Sequenced: CD4+ T cells sorted from blood. The sequence was obtained from a human donor with alopecia areata. In this chain, TRBV30 is recombined with TRBJ1-5; the D gene is unclear. The DNA is TGTGCCTGGAGTGTACGGCCTAATCAGCCCCAGCATTTT. Its protein is CAWSVRPNQPQHF.